This T cell receptor beta chain is from a study of T-cell reconstitution after alpha-beta-depleted transplantation in children. Preparing the TCRbeta library involved the use of unique molecular identifiers. TCRdb passed the PCR reads through MiXCR, listing each CDR3 protein once. The table lists 540,000 or so distinct CDR3 sequences, about 21% of them singletons. Study results and limitations: It was surviving recipient T cells and thymic progenitors that gave some patients high TCRbeta diversity at day 60. From newly produced T cells came most of the T-cell counts and diversity one year after transplant. Several hundred expanded graft clones reportedly were the source of alpha-beta T cells about two months after transplant.

Comment on this clonotype: Its antigen is still unknown.

The CDR3 loop spans 16 amino acids. V lost 5 bases and J 5 bases, leaving 21 bases between the germline ends. Germline CDR1 SGHTA, CDR2 FQGNSA. This chain connects TRBV7-2 to TRBJ1-1, with D possibly being TRBD1 (6 bases). The TCR sequence derives from a boy under three years old who had a stem cell transplant for acute myeloid leukemia, so the T cells may come from the graft donor. The sample consisted of PBMCs, mostly from graft donor cells, taken 360 days after TCRalphabeta/CD19-depleted stem cell transplant. This CDR3 reads CASSRALTGMGTEAFF. The CDR3 region has the DNA TGTGCCAGCAGCCGAGCCCTCACAGGGATGGGGACTGAAGCTTTCTTT.